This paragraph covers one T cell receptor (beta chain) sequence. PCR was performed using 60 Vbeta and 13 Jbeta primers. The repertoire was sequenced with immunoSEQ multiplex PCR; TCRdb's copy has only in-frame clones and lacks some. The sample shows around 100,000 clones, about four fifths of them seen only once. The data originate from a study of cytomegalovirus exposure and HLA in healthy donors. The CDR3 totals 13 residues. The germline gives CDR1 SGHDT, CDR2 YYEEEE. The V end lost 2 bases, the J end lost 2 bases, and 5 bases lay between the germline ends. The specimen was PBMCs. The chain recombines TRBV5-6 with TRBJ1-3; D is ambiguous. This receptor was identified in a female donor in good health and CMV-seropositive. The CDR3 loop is CASSLAAGNTIYF. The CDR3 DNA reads TGTGCCAGCAGCTTAGCGGCTGGAAACACCATATATTTT.